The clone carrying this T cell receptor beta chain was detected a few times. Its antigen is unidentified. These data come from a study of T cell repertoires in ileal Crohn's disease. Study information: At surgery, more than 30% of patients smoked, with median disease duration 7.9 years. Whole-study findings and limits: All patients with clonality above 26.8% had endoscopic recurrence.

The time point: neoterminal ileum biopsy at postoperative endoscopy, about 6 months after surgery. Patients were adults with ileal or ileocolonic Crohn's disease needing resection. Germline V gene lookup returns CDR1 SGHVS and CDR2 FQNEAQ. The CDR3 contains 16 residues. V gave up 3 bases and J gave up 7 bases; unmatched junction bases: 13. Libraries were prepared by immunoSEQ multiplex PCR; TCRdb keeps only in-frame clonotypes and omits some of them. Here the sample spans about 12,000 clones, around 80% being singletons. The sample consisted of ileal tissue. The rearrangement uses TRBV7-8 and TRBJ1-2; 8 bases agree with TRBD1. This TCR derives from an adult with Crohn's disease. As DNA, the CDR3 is TGTGCCAGCAGCTTGCCCCAGGACAGGGCGGAAGGTGGCTACACCTTC. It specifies CASSLPQDRAEGGYTF.